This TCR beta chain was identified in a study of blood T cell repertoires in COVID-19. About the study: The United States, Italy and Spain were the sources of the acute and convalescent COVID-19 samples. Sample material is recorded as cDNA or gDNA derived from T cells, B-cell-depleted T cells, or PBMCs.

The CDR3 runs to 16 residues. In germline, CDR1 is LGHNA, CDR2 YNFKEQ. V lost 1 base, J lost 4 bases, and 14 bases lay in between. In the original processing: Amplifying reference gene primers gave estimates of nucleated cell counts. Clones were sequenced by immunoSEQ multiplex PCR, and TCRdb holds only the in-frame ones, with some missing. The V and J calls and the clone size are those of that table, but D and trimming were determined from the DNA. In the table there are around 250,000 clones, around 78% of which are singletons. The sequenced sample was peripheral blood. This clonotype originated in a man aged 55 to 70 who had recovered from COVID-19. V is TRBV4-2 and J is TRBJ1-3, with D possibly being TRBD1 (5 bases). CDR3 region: CASSQALDSSGNTIYF. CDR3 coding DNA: TGTGCCAGCAGCCAAGCCCTAGACAGTTCAGGAAACACCATATATTTT.